This entry describes one TCR beta chain. Its antigen is not known. TCRdb reanalysed the RT-PCR reads using MiXCR and keeps one entry per CDR3 protein. The profile shows over 800,000 distinct CDR3 sequences, around 21% of them singletons. This entry comes from a study of response to subunit inactivated influenza vaccine. General study points: The authors suggested that every seasonal influenza vaccination recruits few new T cells.

CDR1 is DFQATT and CDR2 is SNEGSKA in the germline V gene (reference sequence). The CDR3 sequence is 14 residues long. The V end lost 6 bases, the J end lost 0 bases, and 15 bases lay between the germline ends. The chain employs TRBV20-1 and TRBJ2-7, with D tentatively TRBD2 (6 bases). This TCR derives from a man aged 45-60 years who received an inactivated influenza vaccine. The sequences come from PBMCs from blood, collected 4 to 6 days after vaccination. The CDR3 DNA reads TGCAGTGCAATGGCGGGGCTTAGCTCCTACGAGCAGTACTTC. Translation gives CSAMAGLSSYEQYF.